One and the same sample provided the 20 T cell receptor beta chains below, sequenced in a study of T cells in Graves' hyperthyroidism and ophthalmopathy. Researchers amplified the TCR beta CDR3 regions from RNA transcripts. TCR CDR3 regions were first amplified by RT-PCR with HTBI primers. TCRdb independently ran MiXCR on the multiplex PCR reads; one entry per CDR3 protein. Of around 340,000 distinct CDR3 sequences in the sample, approximately 15% are singletons; the top ten hold around 25%. The source material was blood. The receptors were sampled from a woman in her 30s with Graves' hyperthyroidism.

The table lists this clonotype with a few counts. This chain joins TRBV28 and TRBJ2-7; the D is unclear. The ends were cut back, 7 bases at V and 5 bases at J, with 15 bases in the middle. Germline V gene data show CDR1 as MDHEN and CDR2 as SYDVKM. The CDR3 is made up of 13 amino acids. The CDR3 nucleotides are TGTGCCAGCACCCGCGACTGGATAGACGAGCAGTACTTC. Residues: CASTRDWIDEQYF.

The V gene is TRBV7-9, the J gene TRBJ2-7; no clear D gene. The CDR3 consists of 15 residues. Trimming left V 1 base short and J 0 bases short, with 10 bases between. CDR1 SEHNR and CDR2 FQNEAQ come from the germline V gene (reference sequence). The CDR3 coding sequence is TGTGCCAGCAGCTTAGTGTTTGGCAACTCCTACGAGCAGTACTTC. Translating gives CASSLVFGNSYEQYF.

This clonotype occurred many times. The chain combines TRBV12-3 or TRBV12-4 with TRBJ2-5; 10 bases match TRBD1. J was trimmed by 4 bases and V by 4 bases; bases with no gene match: 6. The CDR3 contains 15 residues. The CDR3 coding sequence is TGTGCCAGCAGTTCGACAGGGGGCTCGGGAGAGACCCAGTACTTC. The encoded protein is CASSSTGGSGETQYF.

The rearrangement uses TRBV7-2 and TRBJ2-1; perhaps TRBD1 as D (5 bases). Trimming shortened V by 3 bases and J by 7 bases, and 13 bases separated the two germline ends. Germline lookup yields CDR1 SGHTA and CDR2 FQGNSA. This CDR3 comprises 14 residues. DNA of the CDR3: TGTGCCAGCAGCTTTGAGACAGTCTTTAATGAGCAGTTCTTC. Its protein is CASSFETVFNEQFF.

This clonotype was observed at least ten times. The chain combines TRBV28 with TRBJ2-7; 7 bases agree with TRBD2. Germline values: CDR1 MDHEN, CDR2 SYDVKM. The CDR3 sequence is 14 residues long. The V gene end was trimmed by 2 bases and the J gene end by 3 bases; junction bases not matched to a gene: 4. The CDR3 loop is CASSLGGRGYEQYF. For the CDR3, the DNA is TGTGCCAGCAGTTTAGGAGGGAGGGGCTACGAGCAGTACTTC.

The V and J genes are TRBV7-2 and TRBJ1-1; D is unclear. The CDR3 covers 16 residues. The germline gives CDR1 SGHTA, CDR2 FQGNSA. V gave up 5 bases and J gave up 3 bases, with 19 bases separating them. As DNA, the CDR3 is TGTGCCAGCAGCCCAAGGTTCGAGGGTCGGTACACTGAAGCTTTCTTT. Its translation: CASSPRFEGRYTEAFF.

This clonotype occurred many times. The chain employs TRBV28 and TRBJ2-1; D uncertain. The CDR3 has 12 amino acids. The V and J ends lost 7 bases and 4 bases respectively, with 8 bases between them. The germline gives CDR1 MDHEN, CDR2 SYDVKM. The CDR3 nucleotides read TGTGCCAGCATTAACAGATACAATGAGCAGTTCTTC. This encodes CASINRYNEQFF. The variable domain in full, completed from reference TRBV28 and TRBJ2-1, reads DVKVTQSSRYLVKRTGEKVFLECVQDMDHENMFWYRQDPGLGLRLIYFSYDVKMKEKGDIPEGYSVSREKKERFSLILESASTNQTSMYLCASINRYNEQFFGPGTRLTVL.

This clonotype appeared a few times. The chain joins TRBV5-5 to TRBJ1-6; D gene unclear. The CDR3 spans 15 residues. V shed 7 bases and J shed 6 bases, with 17 bases lying between them. Per the germline V gene, CDR1 is SGHKS and CDR2 is YYEKEE (reference sequence). The CDR3, as DNA: TGTGCCAGCGGCCCGTTCCCGGCGGGTAATTCACCCCTCCACTTT. It encodes CASGPFPAGNSPLHF. Together with reference TRBV5-5 and TRBJ1-6, the CDR3 gives the full variable domain: DAGVTQSPTHLIKTRGQQVTLRCSPISGHKSVSWYQQVLGQGPQFIFQYYEKEERGRGNFPDRFSARQFPNYSSELNVNALLLGDSALYLCASGPFPAGNSPLHFGNGTRLTVT.

This clonotype was counted between two and nine times. The chain joins TRBV28 to TRBJ1-6; 8 bases line up with TRBD1. Germline V lookup: CDR1 MDHEN, CDR2 SYDVKM. V lost 3 bases to trimming and J lost 7 bases; unmatched junction nucleotides: 2. The CDR3 runs to 14 residues. CDR3: CASSLTGENSPLHF. The CDR3, as DNA: TGTGCCAGCAGTTTGACAGGGGAAAATTCACCCCTCCACTTT.

A few counts support this clonotype. V gene TRBV9 combines with J gene TRBJ2-1; D may be TRBD1 or TRBD2 (5 bases each). This CDR3 has 15 amino acids. Germline CDR1 reads SGDLS; CDR2 reads YYNGEE. Trimming removed 0 bases at V and 6 bases at J, with 13 bases between. DNA for the CDR3: TGTGCCAGCAGCGTAGGCCTTGGGACGTTCAATGAGCAGTTCTTC. Translating gives CASSVGLGTFNEQFF.

This clonotype turned up a few times. The chain uses TRBV20-1 and TRBJ1-1; TRBD1 aligns across 7 bases. V was pared by 5 bases and J by 3 bases, with 9 bases of the junction left unmatched. This CDR3 is 14 amino acids long. The germline CDR1 and CDR2 sequences are DFQATT and SNEGSKA (reference sequence). The CDR3 protein is CSAGADRIDTEAFF. DNA of the CDR3: TGCAGTGCTGGGGCGGACAGGATAGACACTGAAGCTTTCTTT.

This clonotype showed up many times. This chain joins TRBV20-1 and TRBJ2-7, with D possibly being TRBD2 (6 bases). The CDR3 contains 13 residues. Trimming shortened V by 6 bases and J by 4 bases, and 16 bases separated the two germline ends. The V gene's germline CDR1 is DFQATT and CDR2 SNEGSKA (reference sequence). In nucleotides, the CDR3 is TGCAGTGCGTCGGGTGCGGGATTGTACGAGCAGTACTTC. This codes for CSASGAGLYEQYF.

This clonotype occurred a few times. This chain connects TRBV7-2 to TRBJ2-5; TRBD1 matches 10 bases. The CDR3 covers 20 residues. V dropped 5 bases and J dropped 2; count of bases not matched to a gene: 20. Germline CDR1 SGHTA, CDR2 FQGNSA. The DNA of the CDR3 is TGTGCCAGCAGCAAAGAATTTACTGGACAGGGGGTATGGAAGCAAGAGACCCAGTACTTC. Protein product: CASSKEFTGQGVWKQETQYF.

This clonotype was counted ten times or more. The chain couples TRBV29-1 to TRBJ2-7; D is possibly TRBD1 (6 bases). Germline lookup yields CDR1 SQVTM and CDR2 ANQGSEA. V dropped 6 bases and J dropped 3 bases, with 12 bases sitting between them. CDR3 length: 12 amino acids. The DNA of the CDR3 is TGCAGCGTCGTCCGGGACAACTACGAGCAGTACTTC. This encodes CSVVRDNYEQYF.

With regard to this clonotype: This sequence may be a read error, since a much larger clone differs from it by one base. This chain links TRBV20-1 with TRBJ2-1, with D unclear. Per the germline V gene, CDR1 is DFQATT and CDR2 is SNEGSKA (reference sequence). The CDR3 sequence is 14 residues long. V was clipped by 0 bases and J by 8 bases, with 14 bases between them. CDR3 sequence reads: CSARDPELGYEQFF. CDR3 DNA sequence: TGCAGTGCTAGAGACCCCGAGTTGGGGTATGAGCAGTTCTTC.

This clonotype was counted a single time. The junction differs from germline at one of its ends, possibly a read error. This chain joins TRBV5-1 and TRBJ2-2; the match to TRBD2 covers 15 bases. From germline, CDR1 is SGHRS and CDR2 YFSETQ. There are 17 residues in the CDR3. The CDR3 protein is CASSYGLAGGGTGELLF. CDR3 in DNA: TGCGCCAGCAGCTACGGACTAGCGGGAGGGGGCACCGGGGAGCTGCTTTTT.

This clonotype has ten or more counts. V and J are TRBV12-3 or TRBV12-4 and TRBJ2-3; maybe TRBD2 (6 bases). Trimming cost V 3 bases and J 0 bases, with 13 bases left between them. There are 16 residues in the CDR3. This CDR3 reads CASSFGRGGSTDTQYF. CDR3 coding DNA: TGTGCCAGCAGTTTCGGGCGGGGAGGTAGCACAGATACGCAGTATTTT.

This clonotype was seen repeatedly, ten times or more. The rearrangement joins TRBV27 to TRBJ2-7; 8 bases fit TRBD2. The trim removed 1 base at V and 1 base at J, leaving 12 bases unmatched. This CDR3 has 18 amino acids. Germline CDR1 reads MNHEY; CDR2 reads SMNVEV (reference sequence). CDR3 sequence (DNA): TGTGCCAGCAGTTTATTGGGCTTTGGCGGGAGGTCATCCTACGAGCAGTACTTC. It codes for CASSLLGFGGRSSYEQYF.

V and J are TRBV10-3 and TRBJ2-7; 8 bases are a match to TRBD1. The junction had 6 bases not matched to a gene; V was cut back by 2 bases and J by 6 bases. This CDR3 spans 14 amino acids. Germline V gene lookup returns CDR1 ENHRY and CDR2 SYGVKD. This CDR3 reads CAISERGQGGEQYF. CDR3 coding DNA: TGTGCCATCAGTGAGAGAGGACAGGGTGGCGAGCAGTACTTC.

This clonotype was seen only a few times. V usage is TRBV29-1 and J usage is TRBJ2-3; D assignment may be TRBD1 or TRBD2 (6 bases each). Germline V gives CDR1 SQVTM, CDR2 ANQGSEA. The V and J ends lost 4 bases and 8 bases respectively, with 19 bases between them. This CDR3 has 14 amino acids. CDR3 nucleotides: TGCAGCGTTGGGGGGGACACTCCCCAAGGTACGCAGTATTTT. Translation: CSVGGDTPQGTQYF.